This T cell receptor beta chain was recovered during a study of blood T cell repertoires in COVID-19. About the research overall: The United States, Italy and Spain provided the acute and convalescent COVID-19 samples. The cDNA or gDNA used as material had been derived from T cells, B-cell-depleted T cells, or PBMCs.

CDR3 length: 15 residues. CDR1 is SGDLS, CDR2 YYNGEE, per germline. Trimming removed 0 bases from V and 2 bases from J; junction bases left unmatched: 4. Original processing notes: Researchers report that nucleated cell counts were estimated from reference gene primer amplification. TCRdb keeps only in-frame clones here, not all; method: immunoSEQ multiplex PCR. The V and J calls and clone size come from that table; D and trimming were worked out from the DNA. The sample includes about 250,000 clones, approximately 80% of them seen just once. The sequence derives from a man older than 75 with acute or convalescent COVID-19. Material: peripheral blood. This chain links TRBV9 with TRBJ1-2, with TRBD1 identical over 7 bases. This chain's CDR3 is CASSVAPQGNYGYTF. For the CDR3, the DNA is TGTGCCAGCAGCGTAGCGCCACAGGGGAACTATGGCTACACCTTC.